These 23 T cell receptor beta chains originate from one sample sequenced in a study of graft-versus-host responses after intestinal transplantation. The antigens these receptors bind are not known. Here immunoSEQ multiplex PCR was the method, and the copy in TCRdb shows in-frame clones only, minus some. The table shows about 120,000 clones, with 75% to 95% occurring only once. This material consisted of unstimulated CD4+ T cells sorted from spleen or lymph node cells, taken before intestinal transplant. The receptors were gathered from a human donor who received an intestinal transplant.

The chain employs TRBV7-9 and TRBJ1-1; D is perhaps TRBD1 (6 bases). The CDR3 is 17 amino acids. Trimming took off 5 bases at V and 0 bases at J, with 19 bases between the two ends. CDR1 and CDR2 from the germline V gene are SEHNR and FQNEAQ (reference sequence). The chain's CDR3 is CASSQNRQVALNTEAFF. DNA of the CDR3: TGTGCCAGCAGCCAAAACAGACAGGTTGCCTTGAACACTGAAGCTTTCTTT.

The chain recombines TRBV2 with TRBJ1-5; D not resolved. The CDR3 covers 15 residues. The germline CDR1 and CDR2 sequences are SNHLY and FYNNEI. V shed 7 bases and J shed 1 base, with 14 bases lying between them. The CDR3 nucleotides are TGTGCCAGCATGGTGGCGGCAAAGAGCAATCAGCCCCAGCATTTT. It encodes CASMVAAKSNQPQHF.

CDR3 sequence (DNA): TGTGCCAGCAGTCCCCAGGGCCCCTATGGCTACACCTTC. It is translated as CASSPQGPYGYTF. The rearrangement joins TRBV27 to TRBJ1-2; a possible D gene is TRBD1 (5 bases). Between the trimmed V and J ends, which lost 5 bases and 4 bases, there was a span of 11 bases. Per germline, CDR1 MNHEY and CDR2 SMNVEV (reference sequence). The CDR3 covers 13 residues.

The chain uses TRBV9 and TRBJ2-1, with TRBD2 matching over 10 bases. Germline-derived CDR1 and CDR2 are SGDLS and YYNGEE. CDR3 length: 16 residues. J was trimmed by 2 bases and V by 0 bases; bases with no gene match: 2. CDR3 loop: CASSVGLAGAYNEQFF. The CDR3 coding sequence is TGTGCCAGCAGCGTAGGTCTAGCGGGGGCCTACAATGAGCAGTTCTTC.

V gene TRBV5-1 combines with J gene TRBJ2-3; a weak D match, TRBD1 (6 bases). Germline CDR1 reads SGHRS; CDR2 reads YFSETQ. V lost 2 bases, J lost 0 bases, and 7 bases lay in between. This CDR3 is 14 amino acids long. The CDR3: CASSFQGSTDTQYF. The CDR3 nucleotides read TGCGCCAGCAGCTTTCAGGGGAGCACAGATACGCAGTATTTT.

The chain uses TRBV5-6 and TRBJ2-2; the D gene is possibly TRBD1 (5 bases). Per germline, CDR1 SGHDT and CDR2 YYEEEE. The CDR3 consists of 15 residues. The V end lost 4 bases, the J end lost 6 bases, and 16 bases lay between the germline ends. DNA of the CDR3: TGTGCCAGCAGCCTCCAGGGCATAAGGGCCGGGGAGCTGTTTTTT. It encodes CASSLQGIRAGELFF.

The V call is TRBV4-2, the J call TRBJ1-3; D remains ambiguous. The CDR3 runs to 14 residues. Germline V gene sequence: CDR1 LGHNA, CDR2 YNFKEQ. V was clipped by 4 bases and J by 0 bases, with 7 bases between them. For the CDR3, the DNA is TGTGCCAGCAGCCCGCAGTTCTCTGGAAACACCATATATTTT. This translates into CASSPQFSGNTIYF.

This sequence joins TRBV27 and TRBJ2-7; 9 nucleotides match TRBD2. V trimming: 5 bases; J trimming: 0 bases; junction bases outside the gene matches: 5. Germline V gene lookup returns CDR1 MNHEY and CDR2 SMNVEV (reference sequence). The CDR3 runs to 15 residues. CDR3 residues: CASSQLAGSSYEQYF. CDR3 nucleotides: TGTGCCAGCAGTCAGCTAGCGGGAAGCTCCTACGAGCAGTACTTC.

This clone was detected once. This sequence joins TRBV7-9 and TRBJ2-3; 10 nucleotides line up with TRBD2. CDR3 size: 16 residues. Germline CDR1 is SEHNR and CDR2 is FQNEAQ (reference sequence). The V gene end was trimmed by 6 bases and the J gene end by 2 bases; junction bases not matched to a gene: 8. CDR3 sequence: CASSYRTSGVTDTQYF. Here the CDR3 DNA reads TGTGCCAGCAGTTACCGTACTAGCGGGGTCACAGATACGCAGTATTTT.

The DNA of the CDR3 is TGTGCCAGCAGCTTAGCCGACAGGGGGAACACTGAAGCTTTCTTT. Amino acid sequence: CASSLADRGNTEAFF. The chain combines TRBV7-8 with TRBJ1-1; the match to TRBD1 covers 8 bases. After removal of 0 bases from V and 1 base from J, the junction contained 1 base not matched to a gene. CDR1 and CDR2 (germline): SGHVS, FQNEAQ. This CDR3 spans 15 amino acids.

The chain couples TRBV30 to TRBJ1-3; D not certain. The CDR3 runs to 14 residues. Trimming took off 2 bases at V and 0 bases at J, with 8 bases between the two ends. The germline V gene has CDR1 GTSNPN and CDR2 SVGIG (reference sequence). The CDR3 region is CAWSKAASGNTIYF. CDR3 bases: TGTGCCTGGAGTAAGGCGGCCTCTGGAAACACCATATATTTT.

This clone occurred once. V and J are TRBV29-1 and TRBJ2-5; the D is unclear. The germline V gene has CDR1 SQVTM and CDR2 ANQGSEA. This CDR3 has 14 residues. Trimming removed 1 base from V and 0 bases from J, with 9 bases in between. The CDR3 coding sequence is TGCAGCGTTGAAGTCATCGACTACCAAGAGACCCAGTACTTC. Encoded protein: CSVEVIDYQETQYF.

The chain couples TRBV5-1 to TRBJ2-7, with D maybe TRBD2 (6 bases). This CDR3 region has 15 residues. Trimming took 2 bases from V and 2 from J, leaving 14 bases between them. CDR1 and CDR2 from the germline V gene are SGHRS and YFSETQ. CDR3: CASSFIGGPPYEQYF. The CDR3 DNA follows: TGCGCCAGCAGCTTCATCGGGGGTCCTCCCTACGAGCAGTACTTC.

The CDR3 sequence is CASFGTPHRNEQYF. The CDR3 DNA follows: TGTGCCAGCTTCGGGACACCTCATAGGAACGAGCAGTACTTC. V and J are TRBV6-1 and TRBJ2-7; weak D call: TRBD1 (6 bases). In germline, CDR1 is MNHNS, CDR2 SASEGT. V was cut by 8 bases and J by 5 bases, with 19 bases left in between. The CDR3 totals 14 residues.

The CDR3 reads CASTLGNPNTEAFF. The CDR3 coding sequence is TGTGCCAGCACTTTGGGCAATCCGAACACTGAAGCTTTCTTT. The rearrangement links TRBV6-5 to TRBJ1-1; D call uncertain. With 7 bases removed from V and 1 base from J, the gap between germline ends came to 13 bases. The germline gives CDR1 MNHEY, CDR2 SVGAGI. The CDR3 sequence is 14 residues long.

The V and J genes are TRBV28 and TRBJ1-5; 7 bases are shared with TRBD1. V was clipped by 6 bases and J by 0 bases; unmatched bases: 14. This CDR3 is 18 amino acids long. Looked up from germline, CDR1 is MDHEN and CDR2 is SYDVKM. CDR3: CASSGAGGRGYSNQPQHF. The CDR3 bases are TGTGCCAGCAGCGGCGCCGGGGGCAGGGGGTATAGCAATCAGCCCCAGCATTTT.

This clone appeared a single time. The rearrangement uses TRBV29-1 and TRBJ1-2; TRBD1 might be the D (6 bases). V lost 0 bases to trimming and J lost 5 bases, with 13 bases between them. Germline V gene data show CDR1 as SQVTM and CDR2 as ANQGSEA. The CDR3 has 14 amino acids. In DNA form, the CDR3 reads TGCAGCGTTGAAGACTGGGGGCCGGGTTATGGCTACACCTTC. This gives the protein CSVEDWGPGYGYTF.

This rearrangement joins TRBV29-1 to TRBJ1-1; 7 nucleotides align to TRBD1. Germline values: CDR1 SQVTM, CDR2 ANQGSEA. The CDR3 extends over 13 amino acids. V trimming: 7 bases; J trimming: 5 bases; junction bases outside the gene matches: 10. The CDR3 is CSGLDRVGTEAFF. DNA for the CDR3: TGCAGCGGCCTAGACAGGGTGGGTACTGAAGCTTTCTTT.

The chain employs TRBV6-5 and TRBJ1-3; D may be TRBD1 (5 bases). CDR3 length: 15 amino acids. Germline lookup yields CDR1 MNHEY and CDR2 SVGAGI. Trimming took 6 bases from V and 0 from J, leaving 12 bases between them. As DNA, the CDR3 is TGTGCCAGCAGGGGGCTCGACACCTCTGGAAACACCATATATTTT. Translation: CASRGLDTSGNTIYF.

A few counts support this clone. The chain couples TRBV30 to TRBJ2-1; 8 bases map to TRBD2. The CDR3 runs 15 residues. Germline lookup yields CDR1 GTSNPN and CDR2 SVGIG (reference sequence). V shed 4 bases, J shed 5 bases, and the junction held 10 bases outside the gene matches. In DNA form, the CDR3 reads TGTGCCTGGATGGCTGGCGTAGCGGGGAACAATGAGCAGTTCTTC. It translates to CAWMAGVAGNNEQFF.

The CDR3 here is CASSPSSGGTGELFF. The CDR3 DNA follows: TGTGCCAGCAGCCCGTCAAGCGGGGGCACCGGGGAGCTGTTTTTT. The chain has TRBV7-7 and TRBJ2-2; 8 positions match TRBD2. This CDR3 contains 15 residues. The V segment lost 5 bases and the J segment 4 bases; nucleotides outside the gene matches: 6. Germline V gives CDR1 SSHAT, CDR2 FNYEAQ (reference sequence).

This chain connects TRBV28 to TRBJ1-5, with D uncertain. Trimming pared 8 bases from V and 0 bases from J, leaving 5 bases between. CDR3 size: 12 residues. Germline CDR1 reads MDHEN; CDR2 reads SYDVKM. The CDR3 region is CASQYSNQPQHF. The CDR3 DNA reads as TGTGCCAGCCAGTATAGCAATCAGCCCCAGCATTTT.

This rearrangement joins TRBV15 to TRBJ1-1, with 7 bases aligning to TRBD1. Germline CDR1 and CDR2: LNHNV and YYDKDF (reference sequence). CDR3 length: 16 amino acids. V lost 3 bases, J lost 4 bases, and 11 bases stayed unmatched. CDR3 bases: TGTGCCACCAGCAGGGAAACAGGGGCCGGGGGCACTGAAGCTTTCTTT. Translation: CATSRETGAGGTEAFF.